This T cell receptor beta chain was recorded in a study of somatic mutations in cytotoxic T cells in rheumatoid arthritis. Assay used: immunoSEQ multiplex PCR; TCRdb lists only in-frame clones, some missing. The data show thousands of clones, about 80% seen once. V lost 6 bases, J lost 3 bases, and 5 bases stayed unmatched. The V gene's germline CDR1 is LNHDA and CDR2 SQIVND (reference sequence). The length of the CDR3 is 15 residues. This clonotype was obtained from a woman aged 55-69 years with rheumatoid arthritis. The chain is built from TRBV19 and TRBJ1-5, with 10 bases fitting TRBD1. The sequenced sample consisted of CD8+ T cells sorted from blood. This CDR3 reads CASRPGTGVNQPQHF. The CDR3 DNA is TGTGCCAGTAGGCCCGGGACAGGGGTCAATCAGCCCCAGCATTTT.